This record looks at one T cell receptor (beta chain) sequence and its context. The antigen remains unidentified. V shed 6 bases and J shed 3 bases, with 8 bases lying between them. This CDR3 spans 13 amino acids. This sample stems from a study of CD8 T cells in ankylosing spondylitis. TCRdb passed the 5' RACE reads through MiXCR, listing each CDR3 protein once. The sample yields more than 300,000 distinct CDR3 sequences, around 8% seen once. Study-wide points: What appeared characteristic of ankylosing spondylitis blood was a TCR beta motif of under 10 highly homologous variants.

This clonotype was sampled from a male donor with ankylosing spondylitis. The chain combines TRBV12-3 or TRBV12-4 with TRBJ2-2; D is uncertain. Material for sequencing was blood, either unsorted or a sorted T cell fraction (not recorded which). The CDR3 here is CASRPSYTGELFF. Written as DNA, the CDR3 is TGTGCCAGCAGACCAAGTTACACCGGGGAGCTGTTTTTT.